Sequencing of this T cell receptor beta chain was carried out in a study of T cells after yellow fever vaccination. The overall study: Those fractions that held only low numbers of cells were prepared using the SMART-Seq v4 Ultra Low Input RNA kit.

The 5'RACE template-switching step produced TCR cDNA and added a universal primer site and UMIs. TCRdb fed the 5' RACE reads into MiXCR, producing one record per CDR3 protein. The data hold some 350,000 distinct CDR3 sequences, with 11% observed a single time. Comments on this clonotype: What it recognizes is unknown.

Whole-study findings and limits: The bulk population could contribute abundant contaminating clonotypes to FACS-sorted repertoires. Clonotypes appearing in both CD4 and CD8 compartments existed, and their share was small.

This CDR3 is built from 14 residues. The V end was cut by 1 base, the J end by 1 base, with 7 bases between. Per the germline V gene, CDR1 is LGHDT and CDR2 is YNNKEL (reference sequence). The sample was PBMCs, taken on the day of the first yellow fever vaccination. The J gene is TRBJ1-1, the V gene TRBV3-1, with no clear D. The clonotype originates from a man younger than 35 who received the YFV17D yellow fever vaccine. CDR3 coding DNA: TGTGCCAGCAGCCAAGCTCACCAGAACACTGAAGCTTTCTTT. This translates into CASSQAHQNTEAFF.